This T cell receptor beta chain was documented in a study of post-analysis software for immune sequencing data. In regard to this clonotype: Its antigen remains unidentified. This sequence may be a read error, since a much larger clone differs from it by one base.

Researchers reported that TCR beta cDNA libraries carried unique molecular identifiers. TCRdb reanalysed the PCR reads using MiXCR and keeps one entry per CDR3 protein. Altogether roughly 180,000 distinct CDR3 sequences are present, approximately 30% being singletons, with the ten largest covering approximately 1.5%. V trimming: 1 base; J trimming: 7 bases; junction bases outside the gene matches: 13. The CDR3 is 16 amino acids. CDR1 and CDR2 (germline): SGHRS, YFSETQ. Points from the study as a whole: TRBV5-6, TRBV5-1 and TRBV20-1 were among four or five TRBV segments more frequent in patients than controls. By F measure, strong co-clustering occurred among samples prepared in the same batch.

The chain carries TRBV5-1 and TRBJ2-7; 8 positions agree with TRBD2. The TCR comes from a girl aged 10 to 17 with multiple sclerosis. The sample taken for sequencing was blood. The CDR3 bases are TGCGCCAGCAGCTTGTTGAGTACTAGCGGTTACAATGAGCAGTACTTC. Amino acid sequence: CASSLLSTSGYNEQYF.